The 13 T cell receptor beta chains below were found in one sample sequenced in a study of blood T cell repertoires in COVID-19. Data came from immunoSEQ multiplex PCR; TCRdb stores just in-frame clones and leaves some out. The sample has fewer than 350,000 clones; over 80% are singletons. Material for sequencing was peripheral blood. The origin of the receptors is a woman aged 50 to 60 with active or convalescent COVID-19.

The chain combines TRBV30 with TRBJ1-4; no firm D call. The germline CDR1 and CDR2 sequences are GTSNPN and SVGIG (reference sequence). V lost 2 bases, J lost 16 bases, and 20 bases lay in between. This CDR3 comprises 13 residues. The DNA of the CDR3 is TGTGCCTGGAGTAAAGGGATTCTAGGGAGTCCGTTTTTT. Protein product: CAWSKGILGSPFF. The whole variable domain, filled in from reference TRBV30 and TRBJ1-4, reads SQTIHQWPATLVQPVGSPLSLECTVEGTSNPNLYWYRQAAGRGLQLLFYSVGIGQISSEVPQNLSASRPQDRQFILSSKKLLLSDSGFYLCAWSKGILGSPFFGSGTQLSVL.

The chain is built from TRBV3-1 (or the pseudogene TRBV3-2) and TRBJ2-7, with TRBD2 as a possible D gene (6 bases). The germline V gene encodes CDR1 LGHDT and CDR2 YNNKEL (reference sequence). The germline V and J ends were trimmed by 5 bases and 4 bases, with 18 bases remaining between them. The CDR3 runs 15 residues. CDR3 sequence: CASSAGGAVRYEQYF. Here the CDR3 DNA reads TGTGCCAGCAGCGCCGGGGGAGCGGTCCGATACGAGCAGTACTTC.

The chain is built from TRBV5-1 and TRBJ1-1; 12 nucleotides agree with TRBD1. The germline gives CDR1 SGHRS, CDR2 YFSETQ. The CDR3 is made up of 15 amino acids. With V trimmed by 7 bases and J by 1 base, 5 bases remained unmatched. This CDR3 reads CASAPGQGANTEAFF. The CDR3 DNA is TGCGCCAGCGCGCCGGGACAGGGGGCGAACACTGAAGCTTTCTTT.

This chain joins TRBV20-1 and TRBJ1-5; no firm D call. The germline V and J ends were trimmed by 6 bases and 11 bases, with 14 bases remaining between them. Per germline, CDR1 DFQATT and CDR2 SNEGSKA (reference sequence). The CDR3 totals 11 residues. CDR3 in amino acids: CSALLNLAQHF. Written as DNA, the CDR3 is TGCAGTGCGCTGCTAAACTTGGCCCAGCATTTT.

The V gene is TRBV4-2, the J gene TRBJ1-2, with 7 bases matching TRBD1. Germline V gene sequence: CDR1 LGHNA, CDR2 YNFKEQ. The CDR3 spans 16 residues. Unmatched junction bases numbered 8, after V lost 0 bases and J lost 4 bases. The CDR3 region is CASSQDRGQASYGYTF. Here the CDR3 DNA reads TGTGCCAGCAGCCAAGATCGCGGACAGGCCTCCTATGGCTACACCTTC.

V is TRBV12-5 and J is TRBJ2-1; 7 nucleotides align to TRBD2. The V gene's germline CDR1 is LGHNT and CDR2 FRNRAP. There are 16 residues in the CDR3. Germline trimming cut 4 bases from V and 6 bases from J; bases unmatched to any gene: 12. This CDR3 is CASGSWREYWGNEQFF. Written as DNA, the CDR3 is TGTGCTAGTGGTTCTTGGCGGGAGTATTGGGGCAATGAGCAGTTCTTC.

The V call is TRBV3-1 (or the pseudogene TRBV3-2), the J call TRBJ2-1, with TRBD2 matching 10 bases. Unmatched junction bases numbered 5, after V lost 3 bases and J lost 0 bases. The CDR3 covers 17 residues. Germline V CDR1 and CDR2: LGHDT, YNNKEL (reference sequence). The CDR3 region is CASSHKAGGSSYNEQFF. The CDR3 DNA reads as TGTGCCAGCAGCCACAAAGCGGGGGGGAGCTCCTACAATGAGCAGTTCTTC.

The V call is TRBV6-6, the J call TRBJ2-7, with 7 bases that match TRBD2. This CDR3 is 16 amino acids long. Germline trimming cut 3 bases from V and 1 base from J; bases unmatched to any gene: 9. CDR1 MNHNY and CDR2 SVGAGI come from the germline V gene (reference sequence). The CDR3 bases are TGTGCCAGCAGTTATAAGGGAGGGCCAAGGTCCTACGAGCAGTACTTC. Its protein product is CASSYKGGPRSYEQYF.

This clone was observed a handful of times. The chain combines TRBV19 with TRBJ1-2; D not resolved. There are 13 residues in the CDR3. V was trimmed by 5 bases and J by 4 bases, leaving 11 bases between them. CDR1 LNHDA and CDR2 SQIVND come from the germline V gene (reference sequence). CDR3 DNA: TGTGCCAGTAGTTTCAGGATCAGCTATGGCTACACCTTC. This encodes CASSFRISYGYTF.

The chain is built from TRBV28 and TRBJ2-4; 11 bases align to TRBD2. V lost 5 bases, J lost 6 bases, and 3 bases stayed unmatched. CDR1 MDHEN and CDR2 SYDVKM come from the germline V gene. The CDR3 is made up of 14 amino acids. CDR3 sequence: CASSRLAGINIQYF. The CDR3 DNA sequence: TGTGCCAGCAGTAGACTAGCGGGGATAAACATTCAGTACTTC.

J is TRBJ2-7 and V is TRBV2; TRBD2 matches at 10 bases. CDR1 is SNHLY and CDR2 is FYNNEI in the germline V gene. The CDR3 length is 15 residues. Unmatched junction bases numbered 11, after V lost 8 bases and J lost 4 bases. The chain's CDR3 is CASLSGEREGYEQYF. Here the CDR3 DNA reads TGTGCCAGCCTTTCGGGGGAGCGGGAGGGGTACGAGCAGTACTTC.

The chain uses TRBV9 and TRBJ1-2, with D hard to call. The length of the CDR3 is 12 residues. Germline CDR1 is SGDLS and CDR2 is YYNGEE. V gave up 3 bases and J gave up 7 bases, with 10 bases separating them. This chain's CDR3 is CASSAGLFGYTF. DNA for the CDR3: TGTGCCAGCAGCGCAGGACTGTTTGGCTACACCTTC.

The rearrangement uses TRBV6-5 and TRBJ2-1; 11 bases match TRBD2. Per the germline V gene, CDR1 is MNHEY and CDR2 is SVGAGI. Trimming at V came to 6 bases and at J to 6 bases, leaving 7 bases not matched to a gene. The CDR3 consists of 15 residues. CDR3 nucleotide sequence: TGTGCCAGCAGCCAGACTAGCGGGACTTTCAATGAGCAGTTCTTC. Translating gives CASSQTSGTFNEQFF.